These 23 T cell receptor beta chains share one sample of origin, sequenced in a study of T-cell memory formation after mild COVID-19. MiXCR was run by TCRdb on the 5' RACE reads, yielding one entry per CDR3 protein. The sample has some 350,000 distinct CDR3 sequences; around 15% are singletons. The specimen was PBMCs or a T cell subset sorted from them (not recorded which). These receptors all stem from a man between 18 and 29 years old who had mild COVID-19 (a few samples of this study predate the infection). Cell type and time point are not known.

J is TRBJ2-2 and V is TRBV5-4; D is undetermined. Trimming left V 4 bases short and J 0 bases short, with 13 bases between. Germline lookup yields CDR1 SGHNT and CDR2 YYREEE (reference sequence). There are 16 residues in the CDR3. CDR3 sequence (DNA): TGTGCCAGCAGCGAGGTTAATCTAGCGAACACCGGGGAGCTGTTTTTT. This codes for CASSEVNLANTGELFF.

This clonotype was seen more than once but under ten times. This chain links TRBV9 with TRBJ2-5, with TRBD2 as a possible D gene (6 bases). The CDR3 consists of 15 residues. Germline V CDR1 and CDR2: SGDLS, YYNGEE. The ends were cut back, 4 bases at V and 2 bases at J, with 15 bases in the middle. The CDR3 is CASSSTGLHQETQYF. The CDR3, as DNA: TGTGCCAGCAGCTCCACCGGACTACATCAAGAGACCCAGTACTTC. The whole variable domain, remainder taken from reference TRBV9 and TRBJ2-5, is DSGVTQTPKHLITATGQRVTLRCSPRSGDLSVYWYQQSLDQGLQFLIQYYNGEERAKGNILERFSAQQFPDLHSELNLSSLELGDSALYFCASSSTGLHQETQYFGPGTRLLVL.

This clonotype was counted ten times or more. A read error may account for a junction end that differs from germline. V gene TRBV5-1 combines with J gene TRBJ2-3; D may match TRBD1 or TRBD2 (6 bases each). The CDR3 contains 14 residues. Germline V gene lookup returns CDR1 SGHRS and CDR2 YFSETQ. The CDR3 DNA is TGTGCCAGCAGCTTAGGGGGGCGCACAGATACGCAGTATTTT. This translates into CASSLGGRTDTQYF. Full variable domain (remainder filled in from reference TRBV5-1 and TRBJ2-3): KAGVTQTPRYLIKTRGQQVTLSCSPISGHRSVSWYQQTPGQGLQFLFEYFSETQRNKGNFPGRFSGRQFSNSRSEMNVSTLELGDSALYLCASSLGGRTDTQYFGPGTRLTVL.

This chain uses TRBV11-2 with TRBJ2-2; D is tentatively TRBD1 or TRBD2 (5 bases each). Germline V gene lookup returns CDR1 SGHAT and CDR2 FQNNGV. V was clipped by 4 bases and J by 3 bases, with 15 bases between them. The CDR3 is 16 amino acids. CDR3 DNA sequence: TGTGCCAGCAGCTCACCGCCGGGACCTCACACCGGGGAGCTGTTTTTT. Protein sequence: CASSSPPGPHTGELFF.

This clonotype came up a few times. The V call is TRBV5-1, the J call TRBJ2-3; D gene unclear. V was trimmed by 0 bases and J by 4 bases, leaving 18 bases between them. There are 17 residues in the CDR3. Looked up from germline, CDR1 is SGHRS and CDR2 is YFSETQ. This chain's CDR3 is CASSLEVVGLAADTQYF. The CDR3 bases are TGCGCCAGCAGCTTGGAGGTCGTGGGTTTGGCGGCAGATACGCAGTATTTT.

The rearrangement uses TRBV12-3 or TRBV12-4 and TRBJ2-7, with 7 bases identical to TRBD1. The CDR3 runs 14 residues. Losses at the gene ends were 6 bases for V and 5 bases for J; bases not matched to a gene: 10. CDR3 DNA: TGTGCCAGCAGCCTTTGGGACAGTCCCAACGAGCAGTACTTC. Protein product: CASSLWDSPNEQYF.

The CDR3 coding sequence is TGTGCCAGCAGTTTAGATAGCGGGGGCACCGGGGAGCTGTTTTTT. Translation gives CASSLDSGGTGELFF. The chain employs TRBV27 and TRBJ2-2, with 9 bases identical to TRBD2. The CDR3 length is 15 residues. V was pared by 2 bases and J by 4 bases, with 2 bases of the junction left unmatched. The germline CDR1 and CDR2 sequences are MNHEY and SMNVEV (reference sequence).

In its sample, this clonotype was seen many times. The chain carries TRBV7-9 and TRBJ2-1, with 10 bases lining up with TRBD2. V gave up 2 bases and J gave up 8 bases; unmatched junction bases: 6. CDR3 length equals 15 residues. The V gene's germline CDR1 is SEHNR and CDR2 FQNEAQ (reference sequence). The CDR3 loop reads CASSLLTSGVYEQFF. CDR3 in DNA: TGTGCCAGCAGCTTATTAACTAGCGGGGTTTATGAGCAGTTCTTC.

The chain joins TRBV19 to TRBJ1-1; weak D call: TRBD1 (5 bases). CDR3 size: 16 residues. In germline, CDR1 is LNHDA, CDR2 SQIVND (reference sequence). Between the trimmed V and J ends, which lost 5 bases and 0 bases, there was a span of 16 bases. The DNA for the CDR3 is TGTGCCAGTAGTTCCGTGACAGTGGGGGTGAACACTGAAGCTTTCTTT. Translation: CASSSVTVGVNTEAFF.

This clonotype was detected only a few times. The J gene is TRBJ1-2, the V gene TRBV10-3, with 11 nucleotides matching TRBD1. This CDR3 region has 14 residues. Germline CDR1 is ENHRY and CDR2 is SYGVKD. The junction had 6 bases not matched to a gene; V was cut back by 4 bases and J by 8 bases. CDR3 sequence reads: CAISGTGGVGGYTF. CDR3 DNA: TGTGCCATCAGTGGGACAGGGGGCGTGGGCGGCTACACCTTC.

This clonotype was seen many times. The chain joins TRBV4-3 to TRBJ2-3; 8 bases fit TRBD1. V lost 2 bases and J lost 3; bases outside the gene matches: 13. The CDR3 totals 18 residues. From germline, CDR1 is LGHNA and CDR2 YSLEER. CDR3 nucleotide sequence: TGCGCCAGCAGCCAACTTATCTCGAGGACAGGGATAACAGATACGCAGTATTTT. Protein: CASSQLISRTGITDTQYF.

The chain uses TRBV5-6 and TRBJ1-2; D not certain. The CDR3 loop spans 13 amino acids. CDR1 and CDR2 (germline): SGHDT, YYEEEE. Trimming took off 5 bases at V and 8 bases at J, with 16 bases between the two ends. The CDR3 loop is CASSSSGGEGYTF. CDR3 sequence (DNA): TGTGCCAGCAGTTCGAGTGGCGGGGAGGGCTACACCTTC.

This clonotype turned up a few times. This sequence joins TRBV5-1 and TRBJ2-1, with D possibly TRBD2 on 7 matching bases. Trimming took 0 bases from V and 1 from J, leaving 8 bases between them. From germline, CDR1 is SGHRS and CDR2 YFSETQ. This CDR3 comprises 15 residues. CDR3 sequence reads: CASSLEGGSYNEQFF. DNA of the CDR3: TGCGCCAGCAGCTTGGAGGGGGGGTCCTACAATGAGCAGTTCTTC.

This clonotype showed up just a few times. The V call is TRBV2, the J call TRBJ2-1; D gene unclear. CDR1 is SNHLY and CDR2 is FYNNEI in the germline V gene. The V and J ends lost 4 bases and 9 bases respectively, with 13 bases between them. The CDR3 contains 13 residues. This CDR3 reads CASSGAVVGEQFF. DNA for the CDR3: TGTGCCAGCAGTGGGGCGGTGGTAGGTGAGCAGTTCTTC.

This chain links TRBV6-2 or TRBV6-3 with TRBJ2-5; D perhaps matches TRBD2 (5 bases). The CDR3 spans 15 residues. Germline V gene data show CDR1 as MNHEY and CDR2 as SVGEGT. The V gene lost 6 bases and the J gene lost 4 bases, with 18 bases spanning the gap. The CDR3 protein is CASSLLGSHSETQYF. Here the CDR3 DNA reads TGTGCCAGCAGCCTACTAGGATCTCACTCAGAGACCCAGTACTTC.

The chain employs TRBV5-6 and TRBJ1-1, with a tentative D call TRBD1 (5 bases). The CDR3 extends over 14 amino acids. CDR1 is SGHDT, CDR2 YYEEEE, per germline. The ends were cut back, 4 bases at V and 3 bases at J, with 13 bases in the middle. CDR3 protein: CASSTQTVYTEAFF. The CDR3 DNA reads TGTGCCAGCAGCACCCAGACAGTTTACACTGAAGCTTTCTTT.

This chain connects TRBV7-2 to TRBJ2-7, with D unclear. V was shortened by 5 bases and J by 1 base, with 9 bases between the two germline ends. The CDR3 sequence is 13 residues long. Germline V gene data show CDR1 as SGHTA and CDR2 as FQGNSA. In nucleotides, the CDR3 is TGTGCCAGCAGCCAACTCTGGTCCTACGAGCAGTACTTC. Encoded protein: CASSQLWSYEQYF.

This clonotype was recorded a few times. The chain joins TRBV6-5 to TRBJ2-5; maybe TRBD1 (7 bases). The CDR3 loop spans 15 amino acids. Trimming pared 5 bases from V and 5 bases from J, leaving 18 bases between. Germline values: CDR1 MNHEY, CDR2 SVGAGI. CDR3 bases: TGTGCCAGCAGTGCCCGGGACAGTGGAGGGGAGACCCAGTACTTC. Translated: CASSARDSGGETQYF.

The chain has TRBV6-2 or TRBV6-3 and TRBJ1-1, with a tentative D call TRBD1 (5 bases). V gave up 8 bases and J gave up 1 base, with 11 bases separating them. The germline V gene encodes CDR1 MNHEY and CDR2 SVGEGT. The CDR3 loop spans 13 amino acids. The CDR3 reads CASGAGGNTEAFF. The DNA of the CDR3 is TGTGCCAGCGGTGCGGGGGGGAACACTGAAGCTTTCTTT.

The CDR3 protein is CASSGGQGSPYEQYF. The CDR3 nucleotides are TGTGCCAGCAGCGGGGGACAGGGGAGCCCCTACGAGCAGTACTTC. This chain connects TRBV9 to TRBJ2-7; 10 nucleotides align to TRBD1. The V gene's germline CDR1 is SGDLS and CDR2 YYNGEE. The V gene end was trimmed by 3 bases and the J gene end by 2 bases; junction bases not matched to a gene: 5. The CDR3 sequence is 15 residues long.

There are a few counts of this clonotype. The chain uses TRBV4-3 and TRBJ2-2, with 9 nucleotides matching TRBD1. Germline values: CDR1 LGHNA, CDR2 YSLEER. The J segment lost 7 bases and the V segment lost 2 bases, leaving 5 bases of the junction unmatched. There are 15 residues in the CDR3. CDR3 bases: TGCGCCAGCAGCCAAACCGGGACAGGGTACGGGGAGCTGTTTTTT. Protein: CASSQTGTGYGELFF.

This clonotype was seen only a few times. The rearrangement uses TRBV7-9 and TRBJ1-2, with a possible D match to TRBD1 (6 bases). The CDR3 spans 14 residues. The germline CDR1 and CDR2 sequences are SEHNR and FQNEAQ (reference sequence). Trimming left V 6 bases short and J 2 bases short, with 13 bases between. The CDR3: CASSTVGTNYGYTF. DNA of the CDR3: TGTGCCAGCAGTACGGTTGGGACAAACTATGGCTACACCTTC. The whole variable domain, filled in from reference TRBV7-9 and TRBJ1-2, reads DTGVSQNPRHKITKRGQNVTFRCDPISEHNRLYWYRQTLGQGPEFLTYFQNEAQLEKSRLLSDRFSAERPKGSFSTLEIQRTEQGDSAMYLCASSTVGTNYGYTFGSGTRLTVV.

V and J are TRBV27 and TRBJ1-3; D uncertain. Germline V gene sequence: CDR1 MNHEY, CDR2 SMNVEV (reference sequence). The CDR3 contains 13 residues. Trimming stripped 7 bases from V and 0 bases from J, with 7 bases between. In DNA form, the CDR3 reads TGTGCCAGCACCCCGAGCTCTGGAAACACCATATATTTT. Its translation is CASTPSSGNTIYF.